A selection of T cell receptor beta chains follows, all from one sample in a study of blood T cell repertoires in COVID-19. The data were produced by immunoSEQ multiplex PCR, yet TCRdb's version contains in-frame clones alone and is incomplete. The data hold about 120,000 clones, with under 90% observed a single time. Sample: peripheral blood. Source of these receptors: a man between 60 and 75 years old with acute or convalescent COVID-19. Both conserved end residues are part of each CDR3. D genes are given only for firm matches. Size tells how often a clone was seen (once, few, many) or the class of an expanded clone, and some rows leave it out.

d_call j_call v_call clone_size cdr3_nt cdr3_aa
- TRBJ2-7 TRBV7-9 - TGTGCCAGCAGCCACACAGGGTATCCCTACGAGCAGTACTTC CASSHTGYPYEQYF
TRBD2 TRBJ2-5 TRBV4-1 - TGCGCCAGCAGCCAGCCCGGACGGGAGGCAGAGACCCAGTACTTC CASSQPGREAETQYF
TRBD1 TRBJ2-7 TRBV5-1 - TGCGCCAGCAGCTGGGCCACAGGGGGGTCAGGCGAGCAGTACTTC CASSWATGGSGEQYF
- TRBJ2-1 TRBV9 once TGTGCCAGCAGCGTAGCTGGGACTTCGAATGAGCAGTTCTTC CASSVAGTSNEQFF
- TRBJ2-1 TRBV18 - TGTGCCAGCTCACCGGGAGACGGTTTAGGCGATGAGCAGTTCTTC CASSPGDGLGDEQFF
TRBD1 TRBJ1-5 TRBV19 - TGTGCCAGTAGTATAGGGACAGGGGTAAATCAGCCCCAGCATTTT CASSIGTGVNQPQHF
TRBD1 TRBJ2-3 TRBV6-5 - TGTGCCAGCACCCAACAGGGGGGCTCACAAAATACGCAGTATTTT CASTQQGGSQNTQYF
- TRBJ2-7 TRBV12-3/TRBV12-4 - TGTGCCAGCAGTCCCTCGGGGGAAGGGGAGCAGTACTTC CASSPSGEGEQYF
TRBD2 TRBJ2-3 TRBV7-2 - TGTGCTAGCGGGAGGTTTACAGATACGCAGTATTTT CASGRFTDTQYF
TRBD2 TRBJ2-7 TRBV4-2 - TGTGCCAGCAGCCAAGGGTTAGCGGGGGCCCCCTACGAGCAGTACTTC CASSQGLAGAPYEQYF
TRBD1 TRBJ2-7 TRBV6-6 once TGTGCCAGCAGTTATGTTCAGGGGGCCTACGAGCAGTACTTC CASSYVQGAYEQYF
TRBD1 TRBJ1-2 TRBV3-1/TRBV3-2 - TGTGCCAGCAGCCCACAGGGGGCCCCTAACTATGGCTACACCTTC CASSPQGAPNYGYTF
- TRBJ1-6 TRBV10-3 - TGTGCCATCAGTTACAGGGAAAGTAATTCACCCCTCCACTTT CAISYRESNSPLHF
- TRBJ2-5 TRBV19 - TGTGCCAGTAAGGGGGACATCTATAGCGATCCCCAAGAGACCCAGTACTTC CASKGDIYSDPQETQYF
- TRBJ2-3 TRBV27 - TGTGCCAGCAGTTTGACCAGCGCTAGCACAGATACGCAGTATTTT CASSLTSASTDTQYF
TRBD1 TRBJ2-7 TRBV7-8 - TGTGCCAGCAGCTCCCAGGGGGTGAGGGCACCTGGGGGATACGAGCAGTACTTC CASSSQGVRAPGGYEQYF